These 16 T cell receptor beta chains were sequenced from one sample in a study of graft-versus-host responses after intestinal transplantation. Profiled with immunoSEQ multiplex PCR; TCRdb holds only in-frame clones, not every one. This sample has under 90,000 clones, with 92% found just once. This specimen was PBMCs, taken 98 days after intestinal transplantation. These receptors came from a human patient who received an intestinal transplant, so some T cells may come from the graft donor.

The chain recombines TRBV5-6 with TRBJ2-1, with D perhaps given as TRBD1 or TRBD2 (6 bases each). CDR1 and CDR2 (germline): SGHDT, YYEEEE. The CDR3 is 15 residues long. Trimming removed 3 bases from V and 6 bases from J, with 16 bases in between. The CDR3 sequence is CASSYIGGRLNEQFF. The CDR3 DNA follows: TGTGCCAGCAGCTATATCGGGGGCCGTCTCAATGAGCAGTTCTTC.

This clone was found a few times. J is TRBJ1-4 and V is TRBV7-9; D is undetermined. The V end lost 1 base, the J end lost 4 bases, and 10 bases lay between the germline ends. This CDR3 has 15 amino acids. CDR1 and CDR2 (germline): SEHNR, FQNEAQ (reference sequence). This CDR3 reads CASSLGGQINEKLFF. The CDR3 DNA reads TGTGCCAGCAGCTTAGGAGGTCAGATTAATGAAAAACTGTTTTTT.

The chain has TRBV4-1 and TRBJ1-5; TRBD1 is a possible D gene (5 bases). Germline CDR1 and CDR2: MGHRA and YSYEKL. CDR3 length equals 17 residues. V lost 0 bases and J 0 bases, leaving 12 bases between the germline ends. The CDR3 nucleotides are TGCGCCAGCAGCCAAGATTGGGAGGGGATTAGCAATCAGCCCCAGCATTTT. Amino acids: CASSQDWEGISNQPQHF.

A note on this clone: This specimen includes other DNA sequences encoding the same CDR3. This chain joins TRBV11-3 and TRBJ2-3; D possibly uses TRBD1 or TRBD2 (5 bases each). The V gene's germline CDR1 is SGHNT and CDR2 YENEEA. CDR3 length equals 13 residues. V lost 1 base and J 5 bases, leaving 7 bases between the germline ends. In nucleotides, the CDR3 is TGTGCCAGCAGCTTAGGAGGGGTAGATACGCAGTATTTT. This codes for CASSLGGVDTQYF.

This rearrangement joins TRBV5-4 to TRBJ2-7; D gene unclear. CDR3 length: 14 amino acids. V lost 0 bases, J lost 2 bases, and 9 bases lay in between. Germline CDR1 and CDR2: SGHNT and YYREEE (reference sequence). The CDR3 bases are TGTGCCAGCAGCTTGGAAGGCCCAGCCTACGAGCAGTACTTC. Encoded protein: CASSLEGPAYEQYF.

The rearrangement links TRBV4-1 to TRBJ1-4; D may be TRBD1 (6 bases). The germline CDR1 and CDR2 sequences are MGHRA and YSYEKL. V was cut by 0 bases and J by 6 bases, with 11 bases left in between. The CDR3 contains 15 residues. The CDR3 DNA sequence: TGCGCCAGCAGCCAAGAAGGAGGGGGGGATGAAAAACTGTTTTTT. Protein product: CASSQEGGGDEKLFF.

The CDR3 sequence: CASSQGEGPNQPQHF. CDR3 bases: TGCGCCAGCAGCCAAGGGGAAGGCCCAAATCAGCCCCAGCATTTT. The chain carries TRBV4-1 and TRBJ1-5; D gene uncertain. The germline V and J ends were trimmed by 1 base and 4 bases, with 11 bases remaining between them. Per the germline V gene, CDR1 is MGHRA and CDR2 is YSYEKL. The CDR3 totals 15 residues.

This sequence joins TRBV5-1 and TRBJ2-3; either TRBD1 or TRBD2 may supply D (5 bases each). The germline V gene has CDR1 SGHRS and CDR2 YFSETQ. This CDR3 spans 15 amino acids. The V end lost 6 bases, the J end lost 1 base, and 15 bases lay between the germline ends. The CDR3 nucleotides read TGCGCCAGCACCCGATCCGGGGCCCGCACAGATACGCAGTATTTT. Translated: CASTRSGARTDTQYF.

This clone was picked up one time. V is TRBV28 and J is TRBJ2-4; TRBD1 matches at 9 bases. Germline CDR1 MDHEN, CDR2 SYDVKM. The length of the CDR3 is 16 residues. The V segment lost 7 bases and the J segment 6 bases; nucleotides outside the gene matches: 13. The CDR3 bases are TGTGCCAGCACCCAAACCTGGGACAGGGTTTTAAACATTCAGTACTTC. Its protein is CASTQTWDRVLNIQYF.

This chain joins TRBV13 and TRBJ2-1; 12 bases line up with TRBD2. CDR1 is PRHDT and CDR2 is FYEKMQ in the germline V gene (reference sequence). V shed 5 bases and J 4 bases; nucleotides not matched to a gene: 12. The CDR3 covers 18 residues. The CDR3 region is CASSKPPPGLAGYNEQFF. CDR3 bases: TGTGCCAGCAGCAAACCGCCCCCGGGACTAGCGGGTTACAATGAGCAGTTCTTC.

The chain is built from TRBV5-1 and TRBJ1-2; D unresolved. The germline V gene has CDR1 SGHRS and CDR2 YFSETQ. The ends were cut back, 0 bases at V and 5 bases at J, with 8 bases in the middle. The CDR3 totals 13 residues. This CDR3 reads CASSLGPTYGYTF. For the CDR3, the DNA is TGCGCCAGCAGCTTGGGACCCACTTATGGCTACACCTTC.

The CDR3 bases are TGTGCCTGGAGTGAGGGACAGGGGGCGCGATATGAGCAGTTCTTC. Protein: CAWSEGQGARYEQFF. The J gene is TRBJ2-1, the V gene TRBV30; 12 bases match TRBD1. Germline-derived CDR1 and CDR2 are GTSNPN and SVGIG (reference sequence). This CDR3 contains 15 residues. With 1 base clipped from V and 8 bases from J, the junction kept 6 bases outside the gene matches.

The V call is TRBV7-9, the J call TRBJ2-7, with 11 bases aligning to TRBD2. The germline gives CDR1 SEHNR, CDR2 FQNEAQ (reference sequence). V was pared by 10 bases and J by 1 base, with 6 bases of the junction left unmatched. The CDR3 has 14 amino acids. The CDR3 here is CAISLAGGSYEQYF. CDR3 nucleotide sequence: TGTGCCATATCCCTAGCGGGGGGATCCTACGAGCAGTACTTC.

This chain uses TRBV5-1 with TRBJ1-4; 8 positions match TRBD1. The germline CDR1 and CDR2 sequences are SGHRS and YFSETQ. The CDR3 consists of 14 residues. Trimming cost V 0 bases and J 6 bases; bases outside gene matches: 1. CDR3: CASSLDRGDEKLFF. In DNA form, the CDR3 reads TGCGCCAGCAGCTTGGACAGGGGGGATGAAAAACTGTTTTTT.

The chain joins TRBV19 to TRBJ1-6; possibly TRBD1 for D (6 bases). V lost 6 bases to trimming and J lost 9 bases, with 18 bases between them. CDR1 and CDR2 (germline): LNHDA, SQIVND (reference sequence). The CDR3 sequence is 15 residues long. For the CDR3, the DNA is TGTGCCAGTAGGATACCAGGGGAAGGGGGTTCACCCCTCCACTTT. Its translation: CASRIPGEGGSPLHF.

This rearrangement joins TRBV5-1 to TRBJ2-5, with 8 bases lining up with TRBD2. J gave up 1 base and V 0 bases, and 5 bases lay outside the gene matches. CDR3 length: 16 amino acids. In germline, CDR1 is SGHRS, CDR2 YFSETQ. As DNA, the CDR3 is TGCGCCAGCAGCTTGGGGGGTAGCGGGGCCCAAGAGACCCAGTACTTC. Its protein is CASSLGGSGAQETQYF.